The rows below give T cell receptor beta chains drawn from one sample of a study of blood T cell repertoires in COVID-19. Measured with immunoSEQ multiplex PCR; TCRdb has only the in-frame clones, and not every one. The profile shows some 150,000 clones, 88% of them singletons. Sequences were obtained from peripheral blood. The origin of the receptors is a human donor in a cohort sampled during active COVID-19. Each CDR3 is given with its conserved first and last residue. The D gene is left open where the match is weak. Rows may omit the clone size; those that give it use once, few, many or a size class.

V: TRBV28
D: -
size: few
J: TRBJ1-5
DNA: TGTGCCAGCAGTTTATCCGGGGAGAGTCAGCCCCAGCATTTT
CDR3: CASSLSGESQPQHF

V: TRBV18
D: TRBD1
size: -
J: TRBJ1-6
DNA: TGTGCCAGCTCACTTGCCGGGACAGGGGAGGGTTCACCCCTCCACTTT
CDR3: CASSLAGTGEGSPLHF

V: TRBV5-8
D: -
size: -
J: TRBJ2-7
DNA: TGTGCCAGCAGCCCGACTAGGGCGAACGAGCAGTACTTC
CDR3: CASSPTRANEQYF

V: TRBV5-1
D: TRBD1
size: -
J: TRBJ2-7
DNA: TGCGCCAGCAGCTCGGGGACAGGGGATTCCTACGAGCAGTACTTC
CDR3: CASSSGTGDSYEQYF

V: TRBV29-1
D: -
size: -
J: TRBJ2-2
DNA: TGCAGCGCGAAGACAGGCGCGAACACCGGGGAGCTGTTTTTT
CDR3: CSAKTGANTGELFF

V: TRBV5-1
D: -
size: -
J: TRBJ1-2
DNA: TGCGCCAGCAGCTTGGGGCCAGCAGGGTATGGCTACACCTTC
CDR3: CASSLGPAGYGYTF

V: TRBV7-2
D: TRBD1
size: once
J: TRBJ1-1
DNA: TGTGCCAGCACCTCTCAGGGGGCAGGGAGCACTGAAGCTTTCTTT
CDR3: CASTSQGAGSTEAFF

V: TRBV25-1
D: -
size: -
J: TRBJ2-3
DNA: TGTGCCAGCAGGCGGGGTATGGTCACAGATACGCAGTATTTT
CDR3: CASRRGMVTDTQYF

V: TRBV9
D: -
size: -
J: TRBJ1-2
DNA: TGTGCCAGCAGCGTAGGGCGAGAGGGCGGTATCTATGGCTACACCTTC
CDR3: CASSVGREGGIYGYTF

V: TRBV18
D: -
size: -
J: TRBJ1-6
DNA: TGTGCCAGCTCACCCGACAGTAATTCACCCCTCCACTTT
CDR3: CASSPDSNSPLHF

V: TRBV18
D: TRBD2
size: -
J: TRBJ2-1
DNA: TGTGCCAGCTCACGAAAAACTAGCGGGAGGGCGGATGAGCAGTTCTTC
CDR3: CASSRKTSGRADEQFF

V: TRBV6-5
D: -
size: -
J: TRBJ2-3
DNA: TGTGCCAGCAGCAAAAATGATATGGACCCAGGGGAGCAGTATTTT
CDR3: CASSKNDMDPGEQYF

V: TRBV7-2
D: -
size: -
J: TRBJ2-1
DNA: TGTGCCAGCAGCTTAGGCGGGGGCTGGGGTGAGCAGTTCTTC
CDR3: CASSLGGGWGEQFF

V: TRBV27
D: -
size: -
J: TRBJ2-2
DNA: TGTGCCAGCAGTTTGTCCATCGCCGGTGTCGGGGAGCTGTTTTTT
CDR3: CASSLSIAGVGELFF

V: TRBV7-9
D: TRBD1
size: -
J: TRBJ2-5
DNA: TGTGCCAGCAGGTTAGACAGGGAGGAGACCCAGTACTTC
CDR3: CASRLDREETQYF

V: TRBV5-4
D: TRBD1
size: -
J: TRBJ2-5
DNA: TGTGCCAGCAGCCCCGGGACAGGAGTACTTCGGGGACAGACCCAGTACTTC
CDR3: CASSPGTGVLRGQTQYF

V: TRBV30
D: -
size: -
J: TRBJ2-2
DNA: TGTGCCTGGAGTTCCGGGAGGGGGCCCGGGGAGCTGTTTTTT
CDR3: CAWSSGRGPGELFF

V: TRBV7-9
D: -
size: -
J: TRBJ2-7
DNA: TGTGCCAGCAGCTTCTACTATGCCCGCGAGCAGTACTTC
CDR3: CASSFYYAREQYF

V: TRBV28
D: -
size: -
J: TRBJ1-5
DNA: TGTGCCAGCAGTTTAACTGGGGCCGGGTTCGGCAATCAGCCCCAGCATTTT
CDR3: CASSLTGAGFGNQPQHF

V: TRBV19
D: -
size: -
J: TRBJ1-4
DNA: TGTGCCAGTAGGCCGTACACAACTAATGAAAAACTGTTTTTT
CDR3: CASRPYTTNEKLFF

V: TRBV9
D: -
size: few
J: TRBJ2-1
DNA: TGTGCCAGCAGCGAGGACGGGACTCGGTTTAGTCGTGAGCAGTTCTTC
CDR3: CASSEDGTRFSREQFF

V: TRBV7-9
D: TRBD1
size: -
J: TRBJ2-3
DNA: TGTGCCAGCAGCCAAGGACAGGGGTCGTTCACAGATACGCAGTATTTT
CDR3: CASSQGQGSFTDTQYF

V: TRBV29-1
D: -
size: -
J: TRBJ2-3
DNA: TGCAGCGACCTTAGCTTTGGAGATACGCAGTATTTT
CDR3: CSDLSFGDTQYF

V: TRBV2
D: -
size: -
J: TRBJ1-1
DNA: TGTGCCAGCAGTGTCTCGGGGAGGGAAGCTTTCTTT
CDR3: CASSVSGREAFF

V: TRBV11-2
D: TRBD1
size: few
J: TRBJ1-2
DNA: TGTGCCAGCAGCCACTCCAGGACAGGGGGCAGTAAGGGCTACACCTTC
CDR3: CASSHSRTGGSKGYTF

V: TRBV28
D: TRBD1
size: -
J: TRBJ2-2
DNA: TGTGCCAGCAGTCCGGGGACAGGCTATGCCGGGGAGCTGTTTTTT
CDR3: CASSPGTGYAGELFF

V: TRBV5-6
D: -
size: -
J: TRBJ1-4
DNA: TGTGCCAGCAGCTTGGAGTTGTCAGGGGATGAAAAACTGTTTTTT
CDR3: CASSLELSGDEKLFF

V: TRBV28
D: -
size: -
J: TRBJ1-5
DNA: TGTGCCAGCAGTATACAGGTTAGCAATCAGCCCCAGCATTTT
CDR3: CASSIQVSNQPQHF

V: TRBV5-4
D: -
size: -
J: TRBJ2-1
DNA: TGTGCCAGCAGCTTAGGTCGGAGCAATGAGCAGTTCTTC
CDR3: CASSLGRSNEQFF

V: TRBV4-1
D: TRBD2
size: -
J: TRBJ2-3
DNA: TGCGCCAGCAGCCAAACTAGCGCCTTCACAGATACGCAGTATTTT
CDR3: CASSQTSAFTDTQYF

V: TRBV4-3
D: TRBD1
size: once
J: TRBJ1-2
DNA: TGCGCCAGCAGCCCTTGGACAGGCTCAAACTATGGCTACACCTTC
CDR3: CASSPWTGSNYGYTF